This TCR beta chain was sequenced for a study of control samples from healthy donors and cancer patients. Only in-frame clones appear in the TCRdb table, and some are missing; sequencing was by immunoSEQ multiplex PCR. Of around 190,000 clones in the sample, just over 90% were seen once. Sequenced material: blood. This TCR was sampled from a man younger than 45 in good health.

CDR3: CTIGTGNNEQFF. The CDR3 DNA is TGCACCATCGGGACAGGGAACAATGAGCAGTTCTTC. V is TRBV1 and J is TRBJ2-1; the table assigns TRBD1, which was not confirmed against the DNA. TRBV1 is labeled a pseudogene. The CDR3 is made up of 12 amino acids.